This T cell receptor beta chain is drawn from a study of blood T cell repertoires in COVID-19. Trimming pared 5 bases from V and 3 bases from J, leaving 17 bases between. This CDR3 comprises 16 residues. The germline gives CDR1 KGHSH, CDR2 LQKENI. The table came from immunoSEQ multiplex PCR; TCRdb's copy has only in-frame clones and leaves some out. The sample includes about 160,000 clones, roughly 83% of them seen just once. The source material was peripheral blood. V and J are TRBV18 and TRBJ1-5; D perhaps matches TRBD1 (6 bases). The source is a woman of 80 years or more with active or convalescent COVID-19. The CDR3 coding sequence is TGTGCCAGCTCATTGGGGGCGCCGAACTACAATCAGCCCCAGCATTTT. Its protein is CASSLGAPNYNQPQHF. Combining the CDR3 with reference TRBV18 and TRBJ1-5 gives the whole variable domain NAGVMQNPRHLVRRRGQEARLRCSPMKGHSHVYWYRQLPEEGLKFMVYLQKENIIDESGMPKERFSAEFPKEGPSILRIQQVVRGDSAAYFCASSLGAPNYNQPQHFGDGTRLSIL.